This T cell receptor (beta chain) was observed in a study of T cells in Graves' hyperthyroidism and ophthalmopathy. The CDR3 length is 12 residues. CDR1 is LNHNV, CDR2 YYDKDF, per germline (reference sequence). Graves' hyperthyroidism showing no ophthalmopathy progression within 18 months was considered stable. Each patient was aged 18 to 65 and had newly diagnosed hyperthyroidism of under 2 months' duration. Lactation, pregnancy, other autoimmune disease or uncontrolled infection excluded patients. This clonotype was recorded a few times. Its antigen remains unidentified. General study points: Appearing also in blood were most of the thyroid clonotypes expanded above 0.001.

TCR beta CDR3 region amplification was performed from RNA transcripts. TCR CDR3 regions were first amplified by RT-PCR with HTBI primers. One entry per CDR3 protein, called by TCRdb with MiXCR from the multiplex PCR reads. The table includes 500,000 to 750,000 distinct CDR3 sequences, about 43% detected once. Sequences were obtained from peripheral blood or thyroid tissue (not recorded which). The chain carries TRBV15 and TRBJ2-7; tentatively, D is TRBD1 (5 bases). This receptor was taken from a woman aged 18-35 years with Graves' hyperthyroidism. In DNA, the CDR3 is TGTGCTAGGGGCAGTATGGGGTACGAGCAGTACTTC. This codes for CARGSMGYEQYF. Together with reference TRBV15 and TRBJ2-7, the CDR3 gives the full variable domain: DAMVIQNPRYQVTQFGKPVTLSCSQTLNHNVMYWYQQKSSQAPKLLFHYYDKDFNNEADTPDNFQSRRPNTSFCFLDIRSPGLGDTAMYLCARGSMGYEQYFGPGTRLTVT.